This note documents a single T cell receptor (beta chain) sequence. The antigen remains unidentified. This sample was taken from a study of T-cell memory formation after mild COVID-19. Study-wide points: Pre-infection memory harbored some responding clones, suggesting cross-reactive memory joined. In second-wave clones peaking day 37, SARS-CoV-2 specificity remained unconfirmed. Among clones contracting day 15 to 85, CD4/CD8 was balanced, whereas later expanders leaned CD4+. Mainly in CM and EM were contracting CD4+ clones; CD8+ were in EMRA.

The CDR3 is made up of 17 amino acids. Germline V lookup: CDR1 SEHNR, CDR2 FQNEAQ (reference sequence). J gave up 1 base and V 3 bases, and 5 bases lay outside the gene matches. TCRdb reprocessed the 5' RACE reads with MiXCR, giving one entry per CDR3 protein. The sample shows about 140,000 distinct CDR3 sequences, 13% to 15% of them seen only once. Sequences were obtained from PBMCs or a T cell subset sorted from them (not recorded which). The chain carries TRBV7-9 and TRBJ2-3; 12 nucleotides agree with TRBD2. This TCR was sampled from an adult woman who had mild COVID-19 (a few samples of this study predate the infection). Cell type and time point are not known. The CDR3: CASSFPSSGGGTDTQYF. The CDR3 nucleotides are TGTGCCAGCAGCTTCCCCTCTAGCGGGGGGGGCACAGATACGCAGTATTTT.